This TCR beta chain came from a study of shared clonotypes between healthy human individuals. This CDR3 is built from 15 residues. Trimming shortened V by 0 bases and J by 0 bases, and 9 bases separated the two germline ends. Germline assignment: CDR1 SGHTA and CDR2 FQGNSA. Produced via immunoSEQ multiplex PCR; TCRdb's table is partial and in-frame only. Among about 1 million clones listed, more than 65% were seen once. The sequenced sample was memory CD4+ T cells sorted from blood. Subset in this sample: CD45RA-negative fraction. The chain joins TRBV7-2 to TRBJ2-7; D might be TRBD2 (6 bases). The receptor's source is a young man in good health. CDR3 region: CASSLARGPSYEQYF. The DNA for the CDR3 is TGTGCCAGCAGCTTAGCGCGGGGCCCCTCCTACGAGCAGTACTTC.